This TCR beta chain was found in a study of blood T cell repertoires in COVID-19. Background on the study: The United States, Italy and Spain provided the acute and convalescent COVID-19 samples. PBMCs, B-cell-depleted T cells, or T cells provided the cDNA or gDNA that made up the material.

Per the original methods: Amplification of reference gene primers provided the estimated nucleated cell counts. The method was immunoSEQ multiplex PCR; TCRdb's version includes in-frame clones alone and lacks a portion of them. The V and J calls and clone size were taken over from that table, and D and trimming were inferred from the DNA. Of around 150,000 clones listed, 85% are singletons. This clone showed up just once. Per germline, CDR1 LGHNT and CDR2 FRNRAP. The CDR3 sequence is 15 residues long. The V end was cut by 2 bases, the J end by 7 bases, with 15 bases between. The chain employs TRBV12-5 and TRBJ2-1, with D maybe TRBD2 (7 bases). Specimen: peripheral blood. The TCR originated in a middle-aged man with acute or convalescent COVID-19. This chain's CDR3 is CASGLYRGARNEQFF. The CDR3 DNA is TGTGCTAGTGGTTTGTATCGGGGGGCAAGAAATGAGCAGTTCTTC.